Given below is one TCR beta chain in context. There is no known antigen for this receptor. Nothing much larger sits one base from this clone, and base qualities are not available. These data are taken from a study of cytomegalovirus exposure and HLA in healthy donors (dated by TCRdb to 2016 to 2017). Describing the broader study: According to an earlier analysis of 550 to 750 of the donors, some 170 million T cells yielded over 100 million unique TCR beta sequences and 276 Gb of sequence data. Donor age, sex, ethnicity and CMV serostatus were collected together with the repertoire data. A later analysis re-examined previously published TCR beta repertoires from roughly 720 donors and added high-resolution HLA genotyping to investigate patterns of TCR occurrence. Roughly 300 gigabases of sequencing data and 70 million to 95 million unique TCR sequences made up an early release that covered 500 to 700 HLA-typed donors. The genetic ancestry cluster associated with self-reported Caucasian donors included 80% to 90% of the 300 to 450 genotyped donors. Typing coverage differed by locus: A, B, C, DRB1 and DQB1 were typed in roughly 629-630 donors, DQA1 in 500 to 550, DPA1 in approximately 600, and DPB1 in 400 to 490. The study aimed to test whether cataloging public T cell receptors could reveal signatures of past pathogen exposure. The T cell repertoires of around 670 subjects were profiled by immunosequencing and related to cytomegalovirus serostatus. Five DR-DQ haplotypes were handled as single units for association and clustering, since linkage in the cohort was strong. Genome-wide SNP genotypes for about 65% of the 666 donors were used in a later genetic analysis, which treated that subset as a discovery cohort. On average, around 230,000 unique TCR beta nucleotide sequences were sequenced per donor among several hundred genotyped donors of the cohort, with roughly 18% of those sequences being non-productive. To decide whether each TCR beta V gene segment behaved as functional or pseudogenic, an earlier analysis of several hundred of the donors relied on high-throughput TCR beta sequencing. Every repertoire in the discovery cohort had been generated on one and the same sequencing platform. Rather than using new phenotypic data, the later analysis identified candidate immune exposures from TCR beta sequences and from how often those sequences occurred across donors. To predict cytomegalovirus infection status, the study combined high-throughput TCR immunosequencing, statistical association of individual TCRs with disease status, and machine learning. Along with the roughly 670-subject first cohort, a separate validation cohort of over 90 different subjects was used. HLA typing included class I and class II loci at four-digit resolution. What the study reported, not specific to this receptor: According to a later analysis, TCR association rates differed among HLA loci, with DRB1 alleles showing the most associated TCRs and HLA-C alleles showing the fewest. The sequencing pipeline was judged likely to have produced a cluster of highly shared sequence variants as a technical artifact. This cohort had only TCR beta chains sequenced, and the lack of alpha or paired-chain data limited which features could be detected. The study gave a list of about 160 TCR beta chains associated with cytomegalovirus. V-gene and J-gene trimming of TCR beta chains was associated with a missense DCLRE1C variant in a later genetic analysis, and the association was replicated in an independent cohort. In vitro tests confirmed that a few of the cytomegalovirus-associated TCR beta chains recognize cytomegalovirus antigens. In a later analysis, most CMV-associated TCR beta chains were found to appear HLA-restricted, with HLA associations seemingly driven largely by CMV exposure. The 87-base-pair reads could not distinguish some IMGT-functional V segments, including TRBV6-2 and TRBV6-3, so those segments were excluded. In both the original and validation cohorts, the classifier was reported to diagnose cytomegalovirus status with high specificity and sensitivity. Most TCR sequences were seen in very few donors, while some public TCRs were found in many individuals. A later analysis found that HLA-associated TCR beta chains were more clonally expanded and had lower generation probabilities than equally common non-associated chains. Specific HLA alleles were associated with 16,951 TCR beta sequences at a false discovery rate of 0.05 in a later analysis. According to a later genetic analysis, donors in an Asian-associated ancestry cluster had fewer N-insertions in productive TCRs than the approximately 670-donor mean. CMV serostatus was the only immune exposure information available for the cohort. Assigning TCR associations to individual alleles was difficult when HLA alleles, especially DR and DQ, strongly co-occurred. Linkage disequilibrium might explain the correlated functional status among segregating V segments, but an unknown experimental factor could not be excluded. In an earlier analysis of about 600 of the donors, most TCR beta V segments appeared in productive rearrangements about 87% or about 30% of the time, broadly matching IMGT annotations. The authors suggested that the approach could potentially be generalized to other disease states and immunological phenotypes. Because HLA typing was missing for some donors at each locus, association tests included only the typed subset. The presence/absence analyses assumed that sequencing depth was roughly uniform across donors, and that assumption may not be true. A further reported finding was that TCR beta sequences accurately predicted the HLA-A and HLA-B alleles for most subjects in the first cohort. Approximately 18 rarely observed V segments, including chromosome 9 orphons, were excluded from the earlier analysis of some 590 of the donors because counts were too low. Several of the top co-occurrence clusters appeared to be linked to parvovirus B19, influenza, CMV and Epstein-Barr virus, according to a later analysis.

The library relied on the immunoSEQ multiplex PCR assay. The multiplex PCR relied on a mix of 60 forward primers for TCR Vbeta segments and 13 reverse primers for TCR Jbeta segments. Amplification of the CDR3 region of rearranged TCR beta genes was performed with a multiplex PCR assay on genomic DNA. The Illumina HiSeq System was used to sequence the amplified TCR beta libraries as 87-base-pair reads. The authors' pipeline ran thus. Across the 700 or so repertoires, a later analysis counted tens of millions of unique TCR beta chains, 9.5 million to 12 million of which were shared by at least two donors. To remove PCR and sequencing errors, raw reads were error-corrected and collapsed into unique sequences using a nearest-neighbor algorithm that merged closely related sequences. V, D and J gene segments were assigned by aligning CDR3 sequences to IMGT reference sequences. For a sequence to be retained, a match of at least six nucleotides was required to both a V gene segment and a J gene segment. A rearrangement was called productive if the CDR3 had no stop codons and remained in frame with V and J, and every other rearrangement was called non-productive. CDR3 was defined according to IMGT convention as the region running from the second conserved V-encoded cysteine to the conserved J-encoded phenylalanine. Sequences without an unambiguous match to a single V gene segment were excluded from the earlier analysis of approximately 560 of the donors. An earlier analysis of fewer than 750 of the donors classified V segments as functional when productive rearrangements were above 56.7% and as segregating when the standard deviation between donors was above 5%. A statistical classification framework was built to diagnose cytomegalovirus status from the catalog of TCR beta chain sequences. In a later analysis, TCR nucleotide sequences were compared against IMGT/GENE-DB human TR gene sequences so that V and J genes could be assigned. A later analysis assigned CDR3 sequences and most-parsimonious VDJ recombination scenarios with the TCRdist pipeline. In a later analysis, each TCR beta chain was defined by its CDR3 amino acid sequence together with its V-gene family, and reads without a unique V-gene family were excluded. To address suspected cross-contamination and a sequencing artifact, a later analysis removed under 600 highly shared, low-generation-probability nucleotide sequences. A later analysis calculated a clonal expansion index for each public chain from normalized within-repertoire ranks of inferred template counts. A later analysis computed generation probabilities with a VDJ recombination model fitted to out-of-frame rearrangements, and checked the results against IGoR. Hypergeometric tests were used in a later analysis to score TCR-TCR, TCR-HLA and TCR-CMV co-occurrence, with a repertoire-size bias correction applied to the TCR pairs. In a later analysis, false discovery rates were estimated by permuting HLA or CMV assignments 20 times. In a later analysis, co-occurring TCRs were grouped with DBSCAN, and TCRdist sequence similarity was added when clustering was performed within HLA-allele-positive subsets. Repertoires with fewer than 30,000 or more than 120,000 public chains were left out of co-occurrence clustering, as were roughly five repertoires with anomalous nucleotide sharing. This immuneACCESS table, as held by TCRdb, lists in-frame sequences with V and J called but not all clones. Of the missing ones, under half trace to an unresolved V gene in checked studies; the others have no known cause. V, J and clone size were drawn from that table, and D and trimming were deduced from the DNA. Across this sample there are about 260,000 clones, with 80% to 90% seen only once. The ten largest make up 2% to 2.5% of the sample.

The cohort comprised fewer than 700 healthy bone marrow donors. All cohort members were sampled while nominally healthy, although unrecorded immune exposures were likely present. The donor tested CMV seropositive, placing the donor among the roughly 300 seropositive members of the cohort. Each donor provided a peripheral blood sample, and peripheral blood mononuclear cells were used for TCR beta sequencing. The Qiagen DNeasy Blood Extraction Kit was used to extract genomic DNA from the blood cell samples. Taken from cysteine to phenylalanine, the CDR3 has 16 residues. Only CDR3 DNA remains: 48 bases, in frame from the first base. V loses 1 base at its end and J loses 3 bases; junction bases beyond the gene matches: 5. For CDR1 and CDR2, the germline V gene lists LGHNA and YSLEER.

The rearranged chain carries TRBV4-3 and TRBJ2-3, and TRBD2 matches 9 of the central bases. This receptor was identified in a woman aged 40 to 49 in good health and CMV-seropositive. The sequencing input was PBMCs. The CDR3 has the sequence CASSQAAGGATDTQYF. The DNA sequence follows: TGCGCCAGCAGCCAAGCGGCGGGAGGGGCAACAGATACGCAGTATTTT.